The T cell receptor beta chain described here comes from a study of blood T cell repertoires in COVID-19. To note about this clone: This CDR3 is also generated by other DNA sequences in the sample.

Here immunoSEQ multiplex PCR was the method, and the copy in TCRdb shows in-frame clones only, minus some. The data show around 470,000 clones, with 90% seen just once and 0.6% held by the top ten. Trimming cost V 5 bases and J 4 bases; bases outside gene matches: 5. There are 14 residues in the CDR3. CDR1 MNHEY and CDR2 SVGAGI come from the germline V gene. Recovery meant two consecutive negative NP/OP PCR tests, professional clearance, or resolved symptoms. The sequenced material came from PBMCs or T cells enriched from blood (not recorded which). The chain employs TRBV6-5 and TRBJ1-2, with TRBD1 matching over 9 bases. The receptor was isolated from a man aged 18 to 30 who had recovered from COVID-19. In DNA, the CDR3 is TGTGCCAGCAGTCGGGGACAGGGAGGCTATGGCTACACCTTC. Translation: CASSRGQGGYGYTF.